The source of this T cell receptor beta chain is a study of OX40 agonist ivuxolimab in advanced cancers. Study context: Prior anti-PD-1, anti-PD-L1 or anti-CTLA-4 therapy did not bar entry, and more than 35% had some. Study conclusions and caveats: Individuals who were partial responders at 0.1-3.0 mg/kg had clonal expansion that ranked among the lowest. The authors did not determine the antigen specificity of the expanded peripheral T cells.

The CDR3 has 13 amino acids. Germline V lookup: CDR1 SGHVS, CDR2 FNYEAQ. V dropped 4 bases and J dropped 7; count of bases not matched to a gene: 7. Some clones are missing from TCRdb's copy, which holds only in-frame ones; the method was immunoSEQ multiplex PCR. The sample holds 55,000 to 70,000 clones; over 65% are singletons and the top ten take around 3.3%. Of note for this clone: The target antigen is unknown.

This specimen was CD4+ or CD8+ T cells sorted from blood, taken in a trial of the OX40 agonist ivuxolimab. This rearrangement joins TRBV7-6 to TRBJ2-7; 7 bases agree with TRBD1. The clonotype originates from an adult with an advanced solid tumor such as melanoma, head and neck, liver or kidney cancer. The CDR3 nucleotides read TGTGCCAGCAGCTGGGAGACAGGGAATGAGCAGTACTTC. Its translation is CASSWETGNEQYF. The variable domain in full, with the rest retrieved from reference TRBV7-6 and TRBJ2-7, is GAGVSQSPRYKVTKRGQDVALRCDPISGHVSLYWYRQALGQGPEFLTYFNYEAQQDKSGLPNDRFSAERPEGSISTLTIQRTEQRDSAMYRCASSWETGNEQYFGPGTRLTVT.